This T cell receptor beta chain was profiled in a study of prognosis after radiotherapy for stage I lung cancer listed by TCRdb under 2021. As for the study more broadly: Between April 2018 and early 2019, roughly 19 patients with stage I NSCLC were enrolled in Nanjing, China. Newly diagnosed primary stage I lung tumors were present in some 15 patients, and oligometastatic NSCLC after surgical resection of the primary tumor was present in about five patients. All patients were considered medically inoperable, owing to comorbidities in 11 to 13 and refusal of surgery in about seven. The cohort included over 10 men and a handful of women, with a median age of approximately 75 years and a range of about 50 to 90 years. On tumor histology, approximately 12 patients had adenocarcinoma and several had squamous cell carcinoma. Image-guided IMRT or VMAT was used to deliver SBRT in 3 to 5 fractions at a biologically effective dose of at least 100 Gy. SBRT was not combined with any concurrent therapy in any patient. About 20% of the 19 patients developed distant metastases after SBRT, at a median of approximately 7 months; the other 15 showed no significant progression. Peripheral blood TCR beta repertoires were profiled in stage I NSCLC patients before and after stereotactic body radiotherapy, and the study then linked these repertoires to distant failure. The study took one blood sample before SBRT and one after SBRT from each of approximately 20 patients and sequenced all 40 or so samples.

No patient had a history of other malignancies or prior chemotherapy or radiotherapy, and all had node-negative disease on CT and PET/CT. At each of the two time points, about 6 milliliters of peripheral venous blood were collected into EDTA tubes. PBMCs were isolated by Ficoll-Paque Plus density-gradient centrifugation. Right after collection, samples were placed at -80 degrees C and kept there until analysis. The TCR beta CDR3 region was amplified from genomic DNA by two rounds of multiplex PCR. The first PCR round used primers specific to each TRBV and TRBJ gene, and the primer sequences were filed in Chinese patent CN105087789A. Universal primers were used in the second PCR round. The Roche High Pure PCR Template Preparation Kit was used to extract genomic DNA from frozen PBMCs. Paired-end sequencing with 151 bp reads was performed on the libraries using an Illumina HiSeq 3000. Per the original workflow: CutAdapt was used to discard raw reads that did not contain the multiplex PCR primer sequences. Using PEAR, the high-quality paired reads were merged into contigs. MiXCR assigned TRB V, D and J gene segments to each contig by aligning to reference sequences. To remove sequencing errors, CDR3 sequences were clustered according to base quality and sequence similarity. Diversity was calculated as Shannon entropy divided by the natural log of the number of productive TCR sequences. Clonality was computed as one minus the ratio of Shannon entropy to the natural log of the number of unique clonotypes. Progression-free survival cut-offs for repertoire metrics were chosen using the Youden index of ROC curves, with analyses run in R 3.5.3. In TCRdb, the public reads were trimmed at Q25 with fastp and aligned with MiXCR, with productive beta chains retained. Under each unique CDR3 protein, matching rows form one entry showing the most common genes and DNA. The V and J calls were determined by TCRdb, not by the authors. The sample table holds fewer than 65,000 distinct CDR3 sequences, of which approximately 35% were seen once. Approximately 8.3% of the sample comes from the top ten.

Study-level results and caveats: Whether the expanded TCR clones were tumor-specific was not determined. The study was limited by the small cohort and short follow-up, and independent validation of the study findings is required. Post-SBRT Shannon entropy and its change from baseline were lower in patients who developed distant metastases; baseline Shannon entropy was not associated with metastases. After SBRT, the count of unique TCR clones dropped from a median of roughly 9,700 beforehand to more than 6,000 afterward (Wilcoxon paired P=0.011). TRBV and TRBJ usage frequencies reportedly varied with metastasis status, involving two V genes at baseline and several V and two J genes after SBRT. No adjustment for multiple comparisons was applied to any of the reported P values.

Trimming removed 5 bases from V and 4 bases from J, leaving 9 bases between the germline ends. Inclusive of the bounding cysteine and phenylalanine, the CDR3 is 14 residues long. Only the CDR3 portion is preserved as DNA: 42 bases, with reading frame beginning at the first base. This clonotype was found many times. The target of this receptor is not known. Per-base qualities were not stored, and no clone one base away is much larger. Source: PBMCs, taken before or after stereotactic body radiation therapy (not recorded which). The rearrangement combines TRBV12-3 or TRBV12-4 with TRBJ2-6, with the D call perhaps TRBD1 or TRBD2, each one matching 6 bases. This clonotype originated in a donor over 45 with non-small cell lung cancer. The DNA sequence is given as TGTGCCAGCAGTCGAGGGGGGGGGGCCAACGTCCTGACTTTC. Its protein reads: CASSRGGGANVLTF.